One and the same sample provided the 22 T cell receptor beta chains below, sequenced in a study of cytomegalovirus exposure and HLA in healthy donors. The assay was immunoSEQ multiplex PCR, and TCRdb's table has in-frame clones only and misses some. The table lists some 110,000 clones, 75% to 90% of them singletons. Input material: PBMCs. The receptors originated from a man between 18 and 29 years old in good health and CMV-seropositive.

V is TRBV10-2 and J is TRBJ2-1, with 8 bases lining up with TRBD1. The CDR3 consists of 14 residues. V shed 7 bases and J 6 bases; nucleotides not matched to a gene: 8. CDR1 is WSHSY, CDR2 SAAADI, per germline. The CDR3 spells CASTVPGTGNEQFF. The CDR3 region has the DNA TGCGCCAGCACCGTACCCGGGACAGGCAATGAGCAGTTCTTC.

Here the CDR3 reads CASSPTGLSEAFF. The CDR3 DNA is TGTGCCAGCAGTCCGACAGGGTTGTCTGAAGCTTTCTTT. The V and J genes are TRBV28 and TRBJ1-1, with 7 positions matching TRBD1. The V segment lost 5 bases and the J segment 6 bases; nucleotides outside the gene matches: 6. CDR3 length equals 13 residues. The germline V gene has CDR1 MDHEN and CDR2 SYDVKM.

V usage is TRBV19 and J usage is TRBJ1-6; 10 nucleotides agree with TRBD1. CDR1 LNHDA and CDR2 SQIVND come from the germline V gene (reference sequence). This CDR3 region has 14 residues. The V and J ends lost 6 bases and 16 bases, in that order; junction bases with no gene match: 12. The CDR3 loop is CASRSTGGLSALHF. CDR3 coding DNA: TGTGCCAGTAGATCGACAGGGGGCCTCAGTGCTCTCCACTTT.

The rearrangement joins TRBV27 to TRBJ2-7; the match to TRBD1 covers 8 bases. This CDR3 is 18 amino acids long. Germline V lookup: CDR1 MNHEY, CDR2 SMNVEV (reference sequence). The junction had 14 bases not matched to a gene; V was cut back by 2 bases and J by 2 bases. The DNA for the CDR3 is TGTGCCAGCAGTTTACGGAACTTCCCAGGGGGCACGGCCTACGAGCAGTACTTC. Residues: CASSLRNFPGGTAYEQYF.

This chain joins TRBV29-1 and TRBJ2-2, with a tentative D call TRBD2 (7 bases). CDR1 SQVTM and CDR2 ANQGSEA come from the germline V gene. The CDR3 runs 13 residues. Between the trimmed V and J ends, which lost 7 bases and 7 bases, there was a span of 16 bases. The CDR3 protein is CSAVRGADGELFF. In DNA, the CDR3 is TGCAGCGCCGTCCGGGGGGCCGACGGGGAGCTGTTTTTT.

The gene calls are TRBV15 and TRBJ1-4; 7 nucleotides align to TRBD1. The germline V gene encodes CDR1 LNHNV and CDR2 YYDKDF (reference sequence). This CDR3 has 15 amino acids. Trimming cost V 2 bases and J 2 bases; bases outside gene matches: 2. CDR3 residues: CATSRSQGTNEKLFF. CDR3 nucleotide sequence: TGTGCCACCAGCAGATCACAGGGGACTAATGAAAAACTGTTTTTT. Full variable domain (outside the CDR3, taken from reference TRBV15 and TRBJ1-4): DAMVIQNPRYQVTQFGKPVTLSCSQTLNHNVMYWYQQKSSQAPKLLFHYYDKDFNNEADTPDNFQSRRPNTSFCFLDIRSPGLGDTAMYLCATSRSQGTNEKLFFGSGTQLSVL.

The rearrangement uses TRBV4-3 and TRBJ1-1, with D perhaps TRBD1 (6 bases). The CDR3 has 16 residues. Trimming removed 3 bases from V and 1 base from J, with 15 bases in between. CDR1 LGHNA and CDR2 YSLEER come from the germline V gene. The CDR3 protein is CASSQVGQNKNTEAFF. The CDR3 DNA follows: TGCGCCAGCAGCCAGGTAGGACAGAACAAGAACACTGAAGCTTTCTTT.

This clone was counted only a few times. This sequence joins TRBV28 and TRBJ1-2; D is ambiguous. This CDR3 is 11 amino acids long. Trimming took 4 bases from V and 4 from J, leaving 4 bases between them. Per the germline V gene, CDR1 is MDHEN and CDR2 is SYDVKM. CDR3 nucleotide sequence: TGTGCCAGCAGTTCTCCCTATGGCTACACCTTC. As protein: CASSSPYGYTF.

The CDR3 sequence is CASSPGTGNSGNTIYF. The DNA for the CDR3 is TGTGCCAGCAGTCCCGGGACAGGGAACTCTGGAAACACCATATATTTT. The chain joins TRBV2 to TRBJ1-3; TRBD1 aligns across 9 bases. After removal of 5 bases from V and 0 bases from J, the junction contained 5 bases not matched to a gene. The CDR3 runs 16 residues. Germline assignment: CDR1 SNHLY and CDR2 FYNNEI. Supplemented by reference TRBV2 and TRBJ1-3, the full variable domain reads EPEVTQTPSHQVTQMGQEVILRCVPISNHLYFYWYRQILGQKVEFLVSFYNNEISEKSEIFDDQFSVERPDGSNFTLKIRSTKLEDSAMYFCASSPGTGNSGNTIYFGEGSWLTVV.

The V gene is TRBV4-2, the J gene TRBJ1-5; a possible D gene is TRBD1 (5 bases). This CDR3 is built from 18 residues. Trimming removed 4 bases from V and 7 bases from J, with 26 bases in between. Per the germline V gene, CDR1 is LGHNA and CDR2 is YNFKEQ. As DNA, the CDR3 is TGTGCCAGCAGCCCCTATCATAGTGGCAGGGTAATCGAGCAGCCCCAGCATTTT. Translating it yields CASSPYHSGRVIEQPQHF.

The chain employs TRBV10-1 and TRBJ1-2, with a weak D call TRBD1 (6 bases). The CDR3 extends over 13 amino acids. V dropped 5 bases and J dropped 8 bases, with 15 bases sitting between them. The V gene's germline CDR1 is WNHNN and CDR2 SYGVQD (reference sequence). The CDR3 reads CASSPGTLRGYTF. The DNA of the CDR3 is TGCGCCAGCAGTCCCGGGACACTGCGGGGCTACACCTTC.

This chain joins TRBV6-5 and TRBJ1-2; D is possibly TRBD1 (6 bases). This CDR3 region has 15 residues. Germline V gene lookup returns CDR1 MNHEY and CDR2 SVGAGI. Trimming removed 8 bases at V and 7 bases at J, with 23 bases between. CDR3 loop: CASQTPAGTNPGYTF. The DNA for the CDR3 is TGTGCCAGCCAAACCCCCGCCGGGACAAACCCTGGCTACACCTTC.

For the CDR3, the DNA is TGTGCCAGCAGCACAGGGGGGATCTACGAGCAGTACTTC. Translating it yields CASSTGGIYEQYF. V is TRBV6-5 and J is TRBJ2-7; 8 bases are shared with TRBD1. The V segment lost 6 bases and the J segment 3 bases; nucleotides outside the gene matches: 4. CDR1 is MNHEY, CDR2 SVGAGI, per germline. This CDR3 has 13 amino acids.

The CDR3 sequence is CASSLAGDSYNEQFF. For the CDR3, the DNA is TGTGCCAGCAGCCTAGCGGGGGACTCCTACAATGAGCAGTTCTTC. The chain joins TRBV4-2 to TRBJ2-1; 9 bases are a match to TRBD2. The length of the CDR3 is 15 residues. The V and J ends lost 4 bases and 0 bases, in that order; junction bases with no gene match: 1. Germline V CDR1 and CDR2: LGHNA, YNFKEQ.

The rearrangement uses TRBV5-4 and TRBJ1-1, with D possibly matching TRBD1 (5 bases). The CDR3 consists of 13 residues. V was pared by 3 bases and J by 8 bases, with 14 bases between. Germline CDR1 and CDR2: SGHNT and YYREEE (reference sequence). The DNA for the CDR3 is TGTGCCAGCAGCTCTACTCCGGGGGGAGAAGCTTTCTTT. Translating it yields CASSSTPGGEAFF.

The chain uses TRBV5-6 and TRBJ2-7; TRBD1 matches at 7 bases. Germline values: CDR1 SGHDT, CDR2 YYEEEE. Trimming cost V 2 bases and J 6 bases; bases outside gene matches: 8. The CDR3 consists of 14 residues. This CDR3 is CASSFRQGIGEQYF. The DNA for the CDR3 is TGTGCCAGCAGCTTTCGACAGGGAATAGGCGAGCAGTACTTC.

The rearrangement links TRBV5-6 to TRBJ1-6, with 8 bases matching TRBD1. The CDR3 loop spans 17 amino acids. Trimming removed 3 bases from V and 7 bases from J; junction bases left unmatched: 12. Germline CDR1 is SGHDT and CDR2 is YYEEEE. In DNA, the CDR3 is TGTGCCAGCAGCTGGGGAGGTTCGACAGGGGTAAATTCACCCCTCCACTTT. Its protein is CASSWGGSTGVNSPLHF.

The V call is TRBV30, the J call TRBJ1-1; the D gene is possibly TRBD1 (6 bases). Germline V gene sequence: CDR1 GTSNPN, CDR2 SVGIG (reference sequence). The V end was cut by 5 bases, the J end by 4 bases, with 11 bases between. This CDR3 is 12 amino acids long. The CDR3 DNA sequence: TGTGCCTGGTGCAGGGGTGGCACTGAAGCTTTCTTT. It codes for CAWCRGGTEAFF.

CDR3 sequence (DNA): TGTGCCAGCAGCTCCCTTACAGGGTTCGACTCTGGAAACACCATATATTTT. As protein: CASSSLTGFDSGNTIYF. The chain joins TRBV7-9 to TRBJ1-3, with D possibly matching TRBD1 (6 bases). The CDR3 is 17 residues long. Per the germline V gene, CDR1 is SEHNR and CDR2 is FQNEAQ (reference sequence). V was clipped by 4 bases and J by 0 bases, with 16 bases between them.

The V gene is TRBV19, the J gene TRBJ1-2; 8 nucleotides agree with TRBD1. V lost 6 bases, J lost 4 bases, and 7 bases stayed unmatched. This CDR3 has 14 residues. Germline values: CDR1 LNHDA, CDR2 SQIVND (reference sequence). In DNA form, the CDR3 reads TGTGCCAGTAGCATCCTGGACAGGGCCTATGGCTACACCTTC. It codes for CASSILDRAYGYTF.

The chain has TRBV2 and TRBJ2-1; D is unclear. The germline CDR1 and CDR2 sequences are SNHLY and FYNNEI. This CDR3 has 13 amino acids. V dropped 1 base and J dropped 4 bases, with 5 bases sitting between them. CDR3 in DNA: TGTGCCAGCAGTGAAGTCTCTTACAATGAGCAGTTCTTC. Protein: CASSEVSYNEQFF.

V usage is TRBV19 and J usage is TRBJ1-2; 8 bases line up with TRBD1. Germline-derived CDR1 and CDR2 are LNHDA and SQIVND (reference sequence). CDR3 length equals 14 residues. V trimming: 4 bases; J trimming: 8 bases; junction bases outside the gene matches: 9. The CDR3 region has the DNA TGTGCCAGTAGTACCTACAGGGGGAGGGTAGGCTACACCTTC. It yields the protein CASSTYRGRVGYTF.